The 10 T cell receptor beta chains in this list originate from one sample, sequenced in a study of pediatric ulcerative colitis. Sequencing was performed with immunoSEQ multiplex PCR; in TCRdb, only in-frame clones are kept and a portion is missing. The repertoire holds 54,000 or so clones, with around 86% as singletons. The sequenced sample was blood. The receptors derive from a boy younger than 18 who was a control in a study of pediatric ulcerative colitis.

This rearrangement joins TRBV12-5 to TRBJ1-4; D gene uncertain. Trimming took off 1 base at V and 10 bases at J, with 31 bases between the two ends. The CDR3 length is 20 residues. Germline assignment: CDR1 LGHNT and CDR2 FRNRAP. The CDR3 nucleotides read TGTGCTAGTGGTTTGGCACGTCGCGGTCTTGAAGGACGACGAGAGGGAAAACTGTTTTTT. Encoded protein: CASGLARRGLEGRREGKLFF. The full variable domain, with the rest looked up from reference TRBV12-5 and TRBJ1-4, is DARVTQTPRHKVTEMGQEVTMRCQPILGHNTVFWYRQTMMQGLELLAYFRNRAPLDDSGMPKDRFSAEMPDATLATLKIQPSEPRDSAVYFCASGLARRGLEGRREGKLFFGSGTQLSVL.

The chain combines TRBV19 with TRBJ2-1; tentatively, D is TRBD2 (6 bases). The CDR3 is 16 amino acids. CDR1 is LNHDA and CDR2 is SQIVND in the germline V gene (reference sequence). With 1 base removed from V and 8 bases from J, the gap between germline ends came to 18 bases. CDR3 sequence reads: CASSIGTPGLTYEQFF. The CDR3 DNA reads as TGTGCCAGTAGTATAGGGACCCCGGGACTTACTTATGAGCAGTTCTTC.

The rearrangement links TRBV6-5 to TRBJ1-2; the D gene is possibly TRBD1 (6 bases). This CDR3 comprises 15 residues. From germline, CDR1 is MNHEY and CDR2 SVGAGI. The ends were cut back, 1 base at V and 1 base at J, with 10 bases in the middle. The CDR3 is CASSYLGHHNYGYTF. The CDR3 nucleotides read TGTGCCAGCAGTTACTTGGGACACCATAACTATGGCTACACCTTC.

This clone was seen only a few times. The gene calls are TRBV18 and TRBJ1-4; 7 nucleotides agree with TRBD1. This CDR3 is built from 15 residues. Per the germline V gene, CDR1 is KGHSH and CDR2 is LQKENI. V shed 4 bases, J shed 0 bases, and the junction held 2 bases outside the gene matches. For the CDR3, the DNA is TGTGCCAGCTCACAGCAGGGGGCAACTAATGAAAAACTGTTTTTT. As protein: CASSQQGATNEKLFF.

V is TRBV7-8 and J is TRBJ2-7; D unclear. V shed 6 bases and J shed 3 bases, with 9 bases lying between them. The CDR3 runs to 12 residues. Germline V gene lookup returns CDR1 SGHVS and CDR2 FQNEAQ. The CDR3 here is CASRGTHYEQYF. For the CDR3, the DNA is TGTGCCAGCAGGGGAACCCACTACGAGCAGTACTTC.

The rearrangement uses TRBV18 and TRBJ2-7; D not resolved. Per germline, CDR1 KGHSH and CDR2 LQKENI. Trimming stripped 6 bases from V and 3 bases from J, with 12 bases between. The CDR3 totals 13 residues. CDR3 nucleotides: TGTGCCAGCTCCCCCGGAAGTTTCTACGAGCAGTACTTC. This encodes CASSPGSFYEQYF.

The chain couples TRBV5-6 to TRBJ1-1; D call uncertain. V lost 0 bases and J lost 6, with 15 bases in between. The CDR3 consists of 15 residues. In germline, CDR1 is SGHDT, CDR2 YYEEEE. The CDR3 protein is CASSLVYGLFAEAFF. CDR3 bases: TGTGCCAGCAGCTTGGTCTACGGTCTTTTTGCTGAAGCTTTCTTT.

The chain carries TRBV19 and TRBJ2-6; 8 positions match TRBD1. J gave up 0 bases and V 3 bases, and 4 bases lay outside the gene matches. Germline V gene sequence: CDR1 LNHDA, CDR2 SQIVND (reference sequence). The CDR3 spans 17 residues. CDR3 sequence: CASSMGQAISGANVLTF. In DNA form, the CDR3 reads TGTGCCAGTAGTATGGGACAGGCGATCTCTGGGGCCAACGTCCTGACTTTC.

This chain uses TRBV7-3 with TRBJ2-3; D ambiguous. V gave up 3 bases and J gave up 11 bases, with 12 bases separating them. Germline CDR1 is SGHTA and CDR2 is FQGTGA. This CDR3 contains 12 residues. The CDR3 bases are TGTGCCAGCAGCTTCGGCCCGTTGGGGCAGTATTTT. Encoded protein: CASSFGPLGQYF.

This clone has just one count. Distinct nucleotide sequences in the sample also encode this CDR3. CDR3 sequence: CASSVVGSAWGYTF. The CDR3 DNA follows: TGTGCCAGCAGCGTAGTTGGCTCCGCCTGGGGCTACACCTTC. The V call is TRBV9, the J call TRBJ1-2; the D is unclear. CDR3 length equals 14 residues. V was pared by 0 bases and J by 8 bases, with 14 bases between. CDR1 and CDR2 (germline): SGDLS, YYNGEE.